At least ten counts were recorded for the clone carrying this T cell receptor beta chain. Its specificity is unknown. The sample belongs to a study of human T cells and chemical hapten exposure. Study information: While the approximately 25-week study was under way, patients received diphenylcyclopropenone on the scalp every week. It was small differences in pooled library volume that mainly caused per-sample TCR yields to vary.

Regarding time point: patch test 2, 6 weeks after DPC sensitization. Documented treatment: therapeutic diphenylcyclopropenone sensitization with weekly scalp DPC. This CDR3 is 12 amino acids long. Between the trimmed V and J ends, which lost 5 bases and 6 bases, there was a span of 9 bases. Germline-derived CDR1 and CDR2 are MNHEY and SVGAGI. During construction of the library, unique molecular identifiers were attached to individual cDNA molecules for quantitative, reproducible TCR counting. TCRdb recomputed calls from the RACE reads with MiXCR, one row per CDR3 protein. This sample carries more than 90,000 distinct CDR3 sequences, over 9.5% of them seen once, and the ten largest clones take 3.2%. Study conclusions and caveats: The study found that DPC sensitization did not change TCRs above 1 in 1000 frequency.

Sequenced material: whole blood, taken in connection with sensitization to the hapten diphenylcyclopropenone (DPC). The TCR originated in a woman aged 40 to 49 with alopecia areata. Some clones in this sample may be carry-over from other donors' samples. The chain couples TRBV6-5 to TRBJ2-3; D unresolved. The CDR3 DNA reads TGTGCCAGCAGTCGACCCCCCGATACGCAGTATTTT. This encodes CASSRPPDTQYF.